A selection of T cell receptor beta chains follows, all from one sample in a study of shared T cell receptors in the human thymus. Profiling relied on immunoSEQ multiplex PCR, and the TCRdb table lists in-frame clones only, not all of them. The repertoire has 630,000 or so clones, around 87% of them found once; the top ten carry approximately 0.0097%. These data were also filed under a second study, of human thymus T cells.

Sequencing input: thymocytes. Receptor source: a boy under two years old with a congenital heart defect. The CDR3 runs from the conserved cysteine through the conserved F or W. Fields, in order: J gene, D gene, V gene, clone size, CDR3 protein, CDR3 DNA. A D gene is named only where the DNA matches it firmly. Clone sizes are given selectively: once, few, many, or a class where the clone is expanded.

TRBJ1-4 | . | TRBV19 | . | CASSPTGWTSQTNEKLFF | TGTGCCAGTAGCCCCACCGGCTGGACAAGTCAGACTAATGAAAAACTGTTTTTT
TRBJ1-1 | TRBD1 | TRBV30 | . | CAWSVQGTPEGHTEAFF | TGTGCCTGGAGTGTACAGGGGACTCCTGAGGGCCACACTGAAGCTTTCTTT
TRBJ1-2 | . | TRBV28 | . | CASSAGLFYGYTF | TGTGCCAGCAGTGCGGGACTCTTCTATGGCTACACCTTC
TRBJ1-2 | TRBD1 | TRBV4-3 | . | CASSQDGHGTGGEANYGYTF | TGCGCCAGCAGCCAAGATGGGCATGGGACAGGGGGTGAGGCTAACTATGGCTACACCTTC
TRBJ2-3 | TRBD2 | TRBV18 | once | CASSPPSGGNPADTQYF | TGTGCCAGCTCACCCCCTAGCGGGGGAAACCCCGCAGATACGCAGTATTTT
TRBJ2-7 | TRBD2 | TRBV30 | . | CAWSVSRAGGQVTYEQYF | TGTGCCTGGAGTGTAAGTCGAGCGGGGGGGCAAGTAACCTACGAGCAGTACTTC
TRBJ2-7 | TRBD2 | TRBV6-5 | . | CASSYPVAGSYEQYF | TGTGCCAGCAGTTACCCGGTAGCGGGTTCCTACGAGCAGTACTTC
TRBJ2-3 | . | TRBV16 | . | CASSQSLQGHSTDTQYF | TGTGCCAGCAGCCAATCGCTCCAGGGACACAGCACAGATACGCAGTATTTT
TRBJ1-6 | . | TRBV7-2 | . | CASSSGQIIPLHF | TGTGCCAGCAGCTCAGGACAGATTATACCCCTCCACTTT
TRBJ2-5 | . | TRBV15 | . | CATSRRNRVQETQYF | TGTGCCACCAGCAGGCGAAACAGGGTCCAAGAGACCCAGTACTTC
TRBJ1-5 | . | TRBV19 | . | CASSINMLFQPQHF | TGTGCCAGTAGTATAAACATGTTGTTCCAGCCCCAGCATTTT
TRBJ1-1 | . | TRBV30 | . | CAWRGVELNTEAFF | TGTGCCTGGAGAGGGGTCGAACTGAACACTGAAGCTTTCTTT
TRBJ2-5 | . | TRBV28 | . | CASSWRRMYQETQYF | TGTGCCAGCAGTTGGCGGCGGATGTACCAAGAGACCCAGTACTTC
TRBJ2-2 | TRBD2 | TRBV15 | . | CATSGRAAGELFF | TGTGCCACCAGCGGGAGGGCCGCCGGGGAGCTGTTTTTT
TRBJ1-1 | TRBD1 | TRBV11-2 | . | CASSLGDRGPNTEAFF | TGTGCCAGCAGCTTAGGGGACAGGGGGCCGAACACTGAAGCTTTCTTT
TRBJ1-3 | TRBD1 | TRBV2 | few | CASSEALLQGMTGNTIYF | TGTGCCAGCAGTGAAGCCCTCTTACAGGGGATGACTGGAAACACCATATATTTT
TRBJ1-5 | . | TRBV28 | . | CASSIGRVRQPQHF | TGTGCCAGCTCGATAGGGAGGGTTCGGCAGCCCCAGCATTTT
TRBJ2-1 | TRBD2 | TRBV7-6 | . | CASSLVGTSGGDNEQFF | TGTGCCAGCAGCTTAGTCGGGACTAGCGGGGGGGACAATGAGCAGTTCTTC
TRBJ2-7 | . | TRBV10-3 | . | CAISERGSYEQYF | TGTGCCATCAGTGAGAGGGGCTCCTACGAGCAGTACTTC
TRBJ2-7 | . | TRBV4-2 | . | CASSQDLIRSSYEQYF | TGTGCCAGCAGCCAAGATCTGATTAGGAGCTCCTACGAGCAGTACTTC
TRBJ1-1 | . | TRBV27 | . | CASNRCGLPRGTEAFF | TGTGCCAGCAATCGCTGCGGGCTCCCAAGAGGGACTGAAGCTTTCTTT
TRBJ1-2 | . | TRBV4-1 | . | CASSQDLGVPYGYTF | TGCGCCAGCAGCCAAGATCTCGGTGTACCCTATGGCTACACCTTC
TRBJ1-2 | . | TRBV15 | . | CATSRDEARQATHWGYTF | TGTGCCACCAGCAGAGATGAGGCGCGACAGGCCACCCACTGGGGCTACACCTTC
TRBJ1-5 | TRBD1 | TRBV7-8 | . | CASSEDRNSNQPQHF | TGTGCCAGCAGCGAGGACAGGAATAGCAATCAGCCCCAGCATTTT
TRBJ1-5 | . | TRBV28 | . | CASSFWRQNSNQPQHF | TGTGCCAGCAGTTTTTGGCGGCAGAATAGCAATCAGCCCCAGCATTTT
TRBJ1-2 | . | TRBV6-5 | . | CASSSHLGGRGYTF | TGTGCCAGCAGTTCCCACCTTGGAGGGCGCGGCTACACCTTC
TRBJ2-3 | . | TRBV9 | . | CASSVGSKSSSTDTQYF | TGTGCCAGCAGCGTAGGGTCTAAGTCCTCTAGCACAGATACGCAGTATTTT
TRBJ1-5 | . | TRBV11-2 | . | CASSFGQNSNQPQHF | TGTGCCAGCAGCTTCGGACAGAATAGCAATCAGCCCCAGCATTTT
TRBJ2-7 | TRBD1 | TRBV27 | . | CARTHRGPPGQYF | TGTGCCAGGACACACAGGGGCCCTCCCGGGCAGTACTTC
TRBJ2-2 | . | TRBV5-8 | few | CASSLYDITGELFF | TGTGCCAGCAGCTTGTATGACATAACCGGGGAGCTGTTTTTT
TRBJ1-2 | TRBD1 | TRBV6-5 | . | CATSDRGGGYTF | TGTGCCACCTCTGACAGGGGGGGCGGCTACACCTTC
TRBJ1-4 | . | TRBV5-6 | . | CASSGTAEKLFF | TGTGCCAGCAGCGGGACTGCGGAAAAACTGTTTTTT
TRBJ2-1 | . | TRBV5-1 | . | CASSLAGRGEDNEQFF | TGCGCCAGCAGCTTGGCCGGCAGGGGAGAGGACAATGAGCAGTTCTTC
TRBJ2-7 | . | TRBV18 | . | CASSSTVYEQYF | TGTGCCAGCTCATCGACAGTCTACGAGCAGTACTTC
TRBJ1-3 | . | TRBV5-1 | . | CASSLFASTASGNTIYF | TGCGCCAGCAGCTTGTTTGCATCGACAGCGTCTGGAAACACCATATATTTT
TRBJ1-2 | . | TRBV7-9 | . | CASSHPDSHYGYTF | TGTGCCAGCAGCCACCCCGACAGTCACTATGGCTACACCTTC
TRBJ1-5 | TRBD1 | TRBV7-2 | . | CASRPDPGQGVGGQPQHF | TGTGCCAGCAGGCCTGACCCGGGACAGGGGGTTGGAGGTCAGCCCCAGCATTTT
TRBJ1-1 | . | TRBV5-1 | . | CASSLARGSPVMNTEAFF | TGCGCCAGCAGCTTGGCCCGGGGGAGCCCTGTCATGAACACTGAAGCTTTCTTT
TRBJ1-1 | . | TRBV5-6 | few | CASSWGLMGGTEAFF | TGTGCCAGCAGCTGGGGACTCATGGGGGGCACTGAAGCTTTCTTT
TRBJ1-5 | TRBD1 | TRBV18 | . | CASSEQGKYQPQHF | TGTGCCAGCTCAGAACAGGGGAAGTATCAGCCCCAGCATTTT
TRBJ2-3 | . | TRBV6-6 | once | CASSYDGGWEDTQYF | TGTGCCAGCAGTTACGACGGAGGATGGGAAGATACGCAGTATTTT
TRBJ2-1 | . | TRBV5-6 | . | CASSFVNSYNEQFF | TGTGCCAGCAGCTTTGTTAACTCCTACAATGAGCAGTTCTTC
TRBJ2-3 | . | TRBV6-1 | once | CASSESVPTTDTQYF | TGTGCCAGCAGTGAATCCGTACCTACCACAGATACGCAGTATTTT
TRBJ2-3 | TRBD2 | TRBV14 | . | CASSTTGTSGRRRTDTQYF | TGTGCCAGCAGCACCACCGGGACTAGCGGGAGGAGGCGCACAGATACGCAGTATTTT
TRBJ1-1 | . | TRBV30 | . | CAWSPVLRPGEAFF | TGTGCCTGGAGTCCCGTACTACGCCCGGGGGAAGCTTTCTTT
TRBJ2-2 | . | TRBV12-5 | . | CASGPPRDGTGELFF | TGTGCTAGTGGCCCCCCCCGGGATGGGACCGGGGAGCTGTTTTTT
TRBJ2-7 | . | TRBV6-5 | . | CASSYSKGVREQYF | TGTGCCAGCAGTTACTCGAAGGGAGTTCGCGAGCAGTACTTC
TRBJ2-2 | . | TRBV27 | . | CASSWAGSPRTGELFF | TGTGCCAGCTCCTGGGCGGGGAGCCCGAGGACCGGGGAGCTGTTTTTT
TRBJ2-1 | TRBD2 | TRBV27 | . | CASSPTTSGYVYEQFF | TGTGCCAGCAGTCCGACGACTAGCGGATATGTGTATGAGCAGTTCTTC
TRBJ1-5 | . | TRBV23-1 | . | CASRRTAKGHSNQPQHF | TGCGCCAGCAGACGGACAGCCAAGGGGCACAGCAATCAGCCCCAGCATTTT
TRBJ2-7 | TRBD1 | TRBV28 | few | CASTPSGTGGEQYF | TGTGCCAGCACCCCCTCCGGGACAGGGGGCGAGCAGTACTTC